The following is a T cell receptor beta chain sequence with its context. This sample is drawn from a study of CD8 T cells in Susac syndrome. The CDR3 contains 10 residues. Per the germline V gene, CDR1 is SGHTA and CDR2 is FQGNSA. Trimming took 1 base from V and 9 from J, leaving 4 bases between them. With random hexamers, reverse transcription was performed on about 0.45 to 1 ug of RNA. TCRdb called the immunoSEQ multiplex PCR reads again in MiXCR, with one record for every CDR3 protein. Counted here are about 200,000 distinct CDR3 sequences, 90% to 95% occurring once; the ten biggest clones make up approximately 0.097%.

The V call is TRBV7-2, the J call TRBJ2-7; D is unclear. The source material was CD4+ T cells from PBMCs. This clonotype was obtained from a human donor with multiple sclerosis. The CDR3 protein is CASSLGAQYF. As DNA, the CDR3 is TGTGCCAGCAGCTTAGGGGCGCAGTACTTC. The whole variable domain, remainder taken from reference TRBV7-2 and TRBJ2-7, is GAGVSQSPSNKVTEKGKDVELRCDPISGHTALYWYRQSLGQGLEFLIYFQGNSAPDKSGLPSDRFSAERTGGSVSTLTIQRTQQEDSAVYLCASSLGAQYFGPGTRLTVT.